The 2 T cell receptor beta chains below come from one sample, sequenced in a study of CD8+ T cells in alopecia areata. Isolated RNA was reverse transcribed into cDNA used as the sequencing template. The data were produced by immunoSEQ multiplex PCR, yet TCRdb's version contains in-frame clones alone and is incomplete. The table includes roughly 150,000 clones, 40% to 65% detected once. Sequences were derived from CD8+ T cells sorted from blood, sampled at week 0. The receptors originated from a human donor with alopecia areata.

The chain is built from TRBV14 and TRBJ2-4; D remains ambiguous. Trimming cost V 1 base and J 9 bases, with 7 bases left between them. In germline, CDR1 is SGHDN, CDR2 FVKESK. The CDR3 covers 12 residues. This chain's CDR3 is CASSQGSGIQYF. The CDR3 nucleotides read TGTGCCAGCAGCCAAGGTTCCGGCATTCAGTACTTC.

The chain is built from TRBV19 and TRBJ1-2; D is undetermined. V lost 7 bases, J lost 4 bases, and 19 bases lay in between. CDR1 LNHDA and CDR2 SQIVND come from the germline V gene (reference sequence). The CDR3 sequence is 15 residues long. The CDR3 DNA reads TGTGCCAGTACCAATTACACGTCACCCGGCTATGGCTACACCTTC. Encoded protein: CASTNYTSPGYGYTF.